This record looks at one T cell receptor beta chain sequence and its context. Its antigen is currently unknown. This entry is derived from a study of cytomegalovirus exposure and HLA in healthy donors. The study drew the donors from its roughly 120-subject validation cohort, separate from the approximately 700-subject first cohort. Study-level results: Reports showed the classifier diagnosing cytomegalovirus status with high specificity and sensitivity. Most sequenced TCRs were rare (though some public TCRs occurred in many donors). The authors enumerated some 170 TCR beta chains as linked to cytomegalovirus.

Sequenced by immunoSEQ multiplex PCR; TCRdb stores in-frame clones only, minus some. The table has approximately 140,000 clones, around nine tenths seen once; the top ten hold 8.7%. The clonotype originates from a man aged 18 to 35 in good health and CMV-seropositive. The sequenced sample consisted of PBMCs.

CDR3 sequence (DNA): TGTGCCAGCAGTTTAGGCGGACTAATGAACACTGAAGCTTTCTTT. The encoded protein is CASSLGGLMNTEAFF. This chain connects TRBV27 to TRBJ1-1; D gene unclear. CDR1 and CDR2 (germline): MNHEY, SMNVEV (reference sequence). This CDR3 region has 15 residues. Trimming stripped 2 bases from V and 0 bases from J, with 10 bases between.